Only a few counts were recorded for the clone carrying this TCR beta chain. Its antigen is not identified. This CDR3 spans 16 amino acids. The V gene lost 5 bases and the J gene lost 4 bases, with 17 bases spanning the gap. Germline V gene sequence: CDR1 SGHTA, CDR2 FQGTGA. The data stem from a study of T-cell memory formation after mild COVID-19. 5'RACE, which relied on constant-segment primers, yielded TCR alpha and TCR beta cDNA libraries carrying sample barcodes and UMIs. TCRdb itself ran the 5' RACE reads through MiXCR, one entry per CDR3 protein. The table has some 62,000 distinct CDR3 sequences, roughly 10% seen once. Study-wide results and limits: Some responding clones appeared in pre-infection memory, suggesting cross-reactive memory joined.

The chain uses TRBV7-3 and TRBJ2-2, with D perhaps assigned TRBD1 or TRBD2 (5 bases each). The sequenced material came from PBMCs or a T cell subset sorted from them (not recorded which). The clonotype was recovered from a young man who had mild COVID-19 (a few samples of this study predate the infection). Cell type and time point are not known. The CDR3 sequence is CASSPGSGAGTGELFF. The CDR3 bases are TGTGCCAGCAGCCCGGGGTCCGGGGCTGGCACCGGGGAGCTGTTTTTT.